This is a list of T cell receptor beta chains from one sample in a study of memory B cells and T cells in multiple sclerosis. These receptors' antigens are unknown. Assay: immunoSEQ multiplex PCR; the TCRdb copy retains only in-frame clones and omits some. The repertoire holds 35,000 to 55,000 clones, 82% seen once, with about 1.1% in the top ten. The sequencing sample was made of PBMCs from blood kept in culture. The receptors were sampled from a human donor with multiple sclerosis. CDR3s include the opening cysteine and the closing phenylalanine or tryptophan. The D gene is left open where the match is weak. Not all rows give a size; the values are once, few, many and, for expanded clones, a class.

abundance | j_gene | d_gene | v_gene | CDR3nt | CDR3aa
. | TRBJ2-6 | TRBD1 | TRBV7-9 | TGTGCCCATCCATCCGGGACAGGGGGCTCCGGCGTCCTGACTTTC | CAHPSGTGGSGVLTF
. | TRBJ1-2 | . | TRBV5-4 | TGTGCCAGCAGCCTATTACCCCAACTACAGGGAGAATATGGCTACACCTTC | CASSLLPQLQGEYGYTF
few | TRBJ2-1 | . | TRBV19 | TGTGCCAGTAGCCTAGGGCAGCTCAATGAGCAGTTCTTC | CASSLGQLNEQFF
. | TRBJ2-1 | . | TRBV19 | TGTGCCAGTACCCTCTCAGGCTCTTTCTCTGAGCAGTTCTTC | CASTLSGSFSEQFF
once | TRBJ2-7 | . | TRBV28 | TGTGCCAGCAGTTTTGGGGAATCCGAGCAGTACTTC | CASSFGESEQYF
. | TRBJ1-2 | TRBD1 | TRBV15 | TGTGCCACCAGCAGAGAGGCAGGGGGTGGCTACACCTTC | CATSREAGGGYTF
. | TRBJ2-2 | . | TRBV7-3 | TGTGCCAGCAGCCCCAACCCATACACCGGGGAGCTGTTTTTT | CASSPNPYTGELFF
. | TRBJ2-3 | . | TRBV18 | TGTGCCAGCTCACCATCAGATACGCAGTATTTT | CASSPSDTQYF
once | TRBJ1-2 | . | TRBV6-6 | TGTGCCAGCATTGAATCAGGGGACTATGGCTACACCTTC | CASIESGDYGYTF
. | TRBJ2-7 | TRBD1 | TRBV28 | TGTGCCAGCAGTCGAGCCGGGACAGGATCCTACGAGCAGTACTTC | CASSRAGTGSYEQYF
. | TRBJ1-1 | . | TRBV6-5 | TGTGCCAGCAGTTACGCCGTCAGGAGCACTGAAGCTTTCTTT | CASSYAVRSTEAFF
. | TRBJ1-2 | TRBD1 | TRBV11-2 | TGTGCCAGCAGCTTAACGACAGGGGATTCTGGCTACACCTTC | CASSLTTGDSGYTF
. | TRBJ2-5 | TRBD2 | TRBV14 | TGTGCCAGCAGTCCAGGACTAGCGGGGGCTTGGGAGACCCAGTACTTC | CASSPGLAGAWETQYF
. | TRBJ1-6 | TRBD1 | TRBV28 | TGTGCCAGCACCGCCCCCAACAGGGGGTGGAATTCACCCCTCCACTTT | CASTAPNRGWNSPLHF
. | TRBJ2-7 | TRBD1 | TRBV7-8 | TGTGCCAGCAGCCGAACCGACAGGGGGTACGAGCAGTACTTC | CASSRTDRGYEQYF
few | TRBJ2-2 | TRBD1 | TRBV5-1 | TGCGCCAGCCGCCTGGGCCAGGGGGCCGCGAACACCGGGGAGCTGTTTTTT | CASRLGQGAANTGELFF
. | TRBJ1-1 | . | TRBV30 | TGTGCCTGGAGTCCACGTGACACTTGGAACACTGAAGCTTTCTTT | CAWSPRDTWNTEAFF